This T cell receptor (beta chain) was captured by sequencing in a study of T cell responses to AZD1222 COVID-19 vaccine. The CDR3 has 15 amino acids. The germline V and J ends were trimmed by 0 bases and 2 bases, with 10 bases remaining between them. CDR1 is SGHAT and CDR2 is FQNNGV in the germline V gene. The assay was immunoSEQ multiplex PCR, and TCRdb's table has in-frame clones only and misses some. The sample has around 130,000 clones; about 86% are singletons. Notes on the study in general: All repertoire sampling was performed exclusively after the peak T cell response. Spike-specific TCR breadth and depth both grew after two AZD1222 doses.

On this clone: Its specificity is not known.

The receptor's source is an adult in good health. The specimen comprised peripheral blood, sampled on day 0 of AZD1222 vaccination. The chain combines TRBV11-2 with TRBJ2-5, with D possibly TRBD2 on 5 matching bases. CDR3 sequence: CASSLERLAQETQYF. CDR3 sequence (DNA): TGTGCCAGCAGCTTAGAGCGGCTAGCTCAAGAGACCCAGTACTTC.